One sample yielded the 28 T cell receptor beta chains listed below, sequenced in a study of T cells in Graves' hyperthyroidism and ophthalmopathy. Amplified TCR beta CDR3 regions came from RNA transcripts. HTBI primers were the set used in a first-round RT-PCR of the TCR CDR3. TCRdb processed the multiplex PCR reads anew with MiXCR; each CDR3 protein has one entry. The table lists around 300,000 distinct CDR3 sequences, about an eighth of them singletons, with roughly 8.5% in the top ten. Sequencing was carried out using blood. These receptors originate from a woman aged 30 to 39 with Graves' hyperthyroidism that later progressed to Graves' ophthalmopathy.

In this sample, this clonotype turned up many times. The chain recombines TRBV10-3 with TRBJ1-2, with no clear D. The CDR3 has 14 residues. The germline V gene has CDR1 ENHRY and CDR2 SYGVKD. V was cut by 3 bases and J by 0 bases, with 8 bases left in between. CDR3 region: CAISDGPANYGYTF. The CDR3 nucleotides read TGTGCCATCAGTGATGGCCCAGCTAACTATGGCTACACCTTC.

The sample holds many counts of this clonotype. This rearrangement joins TRBV28 to TRBJ2-5; D is uncertain. The V end lost 5 bases, the J end lost 6 bases, and 19 bases lay between the germline ends. The CDR3 length is 15 residues. From germline, CDR1 is MDHEN and CDR2 SYDVKM. The CDR3 is CASSPLDRLIQTQYF. The CDR3 DNA reads TGTGCCAGCAGTCCGCTGGACCGATTAATACAGACCCAGTACTTC.

The V gene is TRBV5-1, the J gene TRBJ2-2, with 11 bases aligning to TRBD1. The CDR3 is 16 amino acids. CDR1 and CDR2 (germline): SGHRS, YFSETQ. V shed 4 bases and J 5 bases; nucleotides not matched to a gene: 7. This CDR3 is CASSQPGQGGTGELFF. For the CDR3, the DNA is TGCGCCAGCAGCCAACCGGGACAGGGGGGAACCGGGGAGCTGTTTTTT.

The V and J genes are TRBV7-2 and TRBJ2-3; the match to TRBD2 covers 7 bases. This CDR3 region has 15 residues. Trimming took 6 bases from V and 4 from J; bases not matched to a gene: 10. The germline CDR1 and CDR2 sequences are SGHTA and FQGNSA. The CDR3 DNA reads TGTGCCAGCAGGGAGGGCCTAACTAGCGCAGATACGCAGTATTTT. Amino acid sequence: CASREGLTSADTQYF.

This chain uses TRBV9 with TRBJ2-3, with D unclear. The CDR3 contains 13 residues. Germline CDR1 reads SGDLS; CDR2 reads YYNGEE. V shed 3 bases and J shed 4 bases, with 9 bases lying between them. The CDR3 coding sequence is TGTGCCAGCAGCGCCGGCGGTTCAGATACGCAGTATTTT. Translating it yields CASSAGGSDTQYF.

About this clonotype itself: A read error is possible here, since a much larger clone lies one base away. The chain uses TRBV11-2 and TRBJ2-7; 10 positions agree with TRBD2. Germline CDR1 and CDR2: SGHAT and FQNNGV. The CDR3 extends over 14 amino acids. The CDR3 region has the DNA TGTGCCAGCAGCATACTAGCGGGGTCCTACGGGCAGTACTTC. Translated, it gives CASSILAGSYGQYF. Supplemented by reference TRBV11-2 and TRBJ2-7, the full variable domain reads EAGVAQSPRYKIIEKRQSVAFWCNPISGHATLYWYQQILGQGPKLLIQFQNNGVVDDSQLPKDRFSAERLKGVDSTLKIQPAKLEDSAVYLCASSILAGSYGQYFGPGTRLTVT.

This sequence joins TRBV5-1 and TRBJ2-1, with no clear D. The germline gives CDR1 SGHRS, CDR2 YFSETQ. The CDR3 spans 13 residues. The V end was cut by 5 bases, the J end by 5 bases, with 11 bases between. The CDR3 DNA is TGCGCCAGCAGGCATGTTGTGAACAATGAGCAGTTCTTC. This codes for CASRHVVNNEQFF.

This sequence joins TRBV11-2 and TRBJ2-3, with TRBD2 identical over 9 bases. Germline trimming cut 0 bases from V and 3 bases from J; bases unmatched to any gene: 1. The CDR3 has 15 amino acids. Per germline, CDR1 SGHAT and CDR2 FQNNGV. The CDR3 reads CASSLDTSGTDTQYF. The CDR3 DNA reads as TGTGCCAGCAGCTTAGATACTAGCGGGACAGATACGCAGTATTTT.

This clonotype was detected many times. The J gene is TRBJ2-5, the V gene TRBV6-1, with 12 bases identical to TRBD2. The germline CDR1 and CDR2 sequences are MNHNS and SASEGT. Unmatched junction bases numbered 8, after V lost 6 bases and J lost 3 bases. The CDR3 has 16 amino acids. The CDR3 sequence: CASSYLTSGSKETQYF. For the CDR3, the DNA is TGTGCCAGCAGCTACTTGACTAGCGGGAGTAAAGAGACCCAGTACTTC.

The genes are TRBV4-1 and TRBJ1-5; D gene ambiguous. The CDR3 consists of 15 residues. The germline V and J ends were trimmed by 2 bases and 0 bases, with 8 bases remaining between them. From germline, CDR1 is MGHRA and CDR2 YSYEKL. The CDR3 region has the DNA TGCGCCAGCAGCCAACTCGCGATTAGCAATCAGCCCCAGCATTTT. It translates to CASSQLAISNQPQHF.

The chain is built from TRBV7-9 and TRBJ1-1; TRBD1 might be the D (6 bases). The CDR3 is 13 amino acids. Germline CDR1 reads SEHNR; CDR2 reads FQNEAQ (reference sequence). Trimming cost V 5 bases and J 6 bases, with 13 bases left between them. CDR3 protein: CASSPRGGPEAFF. In DNA, the CDR3 is TGTGCCAGCAGCCCCCGCGGGGGCCCTGAAGCTTTCTTT.

V is TRBV6-6 and J is TRBJ2-6, with D possibly matching TRBD1 (5 bases). The CDR3 spans 16 residues. The V gene's germline CDR1 is MNHNY and CDR2 SVGAGI (reference sequence). The V gene lost 2 bases and the J gene lost 2 bases, with 10 bases spanning the gap. The DNA for the CDR3 is TGTGCCAGCAGTTACCCCGGCAGGGCTGGGGCCAACGTCCTGACTTTC. Its protein is CASSYPGRAGANVLTF.

In its sample, this clonotype was seen many times. This chain connects TRBV6-2 or TRBV6-3 to TRBJ1-5; D is undetermined. Germline CDR1 reads MNHEY; CDR2 reads SVGEGT. Trimming shortened V by 5 bases and J by 6 bases, and 17 bases separated the two germline ends. This CDR3 is built from 15 residues. This CDR3 is CASSPGPHWGQPQHF. The CDR3, as DNA: TGTGCCAGCAGTCCTGGGCCTCACTGGGGTCAGCCCCAGCATTTT.

This clonotype was seen ten or more times. The genes are TRBV6-5 and TRBJ2-7, with D possibly matching TRBD1 (6 bases). Trimming took 0 bases from V and 6 from J, leaving 18 bases between them. The CDR3 is made up of 16 amino acids. CDR1 is MNHEY, CDR2 SVGAGI, per germline. The CDR3 nucleotides are TGTGCCAGCAGTTACTCAAGATCAGGGGAATTACGCGAGCAGTACTTC. It translates to CASSYSRSGELREQYF.

This clonotype came up many times. V is TRBV28 and J is TRBJ2-3, with D unresolved. The CDR3 loop spans 13 amino acids. Trimming took 7 bases from V and 1 from J, leaving 9 bases between them. Germline CDR1 reads MDHEN; CDR2 reads SYDVKM. For the CDR3, the DNA is TGTGCCAGCAAGCACATCCGCACAGATACGCAGTATTTT. Protein product: CASKHIRTDTQYF.

This clonotype was counted only a few times. The chain employs TRBV29-1 and TRBJ2-7; 10 bases fit TRBD1. CDR3 size: 12 residues. V lost 6 bases to trimming and J lost 6 bases; unmatched junction nucleotides: 5. Germline V gives CDR1 SQVTM, CDR2 ANQGSEA. CDR3 sequence: CSVGTGAGEQYF. The CDR3 nucleotides are TGCAGCGTCGGGACAGGGGCCGGCGAGCAGTACTTC.

This clonotype has a count of ten or more. The V call is TRBV5-8, the J call TRBJ1-1, with a weak D call TRBD1 (5 bases). With 6 bases removed from V and 5 bases from J, the gap between germline ends came to 20 bases. The CDR3 is made up of 15 amino acids. Germline CDR1 is SGHTS and CDR2 is YDEGEE. The CDR3 loop is CASTQTGGVETEAFF. DNA of the CDR3: TGTGCCAGCACCCAAACCGGAGGGGTTGAAACTGAAGCTTTCTTT.

The rearrangement uses TRBV19 and TRBJ2-3, with 7 bases lining up with TRBD1. The germline V gene has CDR1 LNHDA and CDR2 SQIVND (reference sequence). Trimming cost V 4 bases and J 2 bases; bases outside gene matches: 3. The CDR3 is 14 amino acids. In DNA form, the CDR3 reads TGTGCCAGTAGTACAGGACAGGCCACAGATACGCAGTATTTT. It encodes CASSTGQATDTQYF.

This clonotype came up many times. The gene calls are TRBV20-1 and TRBJ1-2; 7 nucleotides match TRBD1. Germline V CDR1 and CDR2: DFQATT, SNEGSKA (reference sequence). The CDR3 covers 14 residues. V dropped 5 bases and J dropped 8; count of bases not matched to a gene: 14. The CDR3 nucleotides are TGCAGTGCTCCCCCGGACAGCCAACAGGGGGGCTACACCTTC. Translating gives CSAPPDSQQGGYTF.

V gene TRBV19 combines with J gene TRBJ2-2; TRBD2 might be the D (6 bases). CDR1 and CDR2 (germline): LNHDA, SQIVND (reference sequence). Trimming left V 11 bases short and J 5 bases short, with 12 bases between. The CDR3 is 12 amino acids. For the CDR3, the DNA is TGTGCCTCCTTTGGGGGGACCGGGGAGCTGTTTTTT. Its protein product is CASFGGTGELFF.

This clonotype was seen at least ten times. This sequence joins TRBV28 and TRBJ1-2; D is ambiguous. From germline, CDR1 is MDHEN and CDR2 SYDVKM. V lost 3 bases and J lost 6, with 14 bases in between. The CDR3 length is 14 residues. The CDR3 spells CASSLRNIGNGYTF. The CDR3 nucleotides read TGTGCCAGCAGTTTGAGGAACATTGGCAATGGCTACACCTTC.

This clonotype came up many times. The chain carries TRBV7-9 and TRBJ2-7, with 11 bases that match TRBD1. CDR1 and CDR2 (germline): SEHNR, FQNEAQ (reference sequence). V lost 5 bases to trimming and J lost 3 bases; unmatched junction nucleotides: 6. The CDR3 loop spans 15 amino acids. In DNA form, the CDR3 reads TGTGCCAGCAGCCAGGGGGGACAGGGGGGCTACGAGCAGTACTTC. Translated: CASSQGGQGGYEQYF. Variable domain in full (rest from reference TRBV7-9 and TRBJ2-7): DTGVSQNPRHKITKRGQNVTFRCDPISEHNRLYWYRQTLGQGPEFLTYFQNEAQLEKSRLLSDRFSAERPKGSFSTLEIQRTEQGDSAMYLCASSQGGQGGYEQYFGPGTRLTVT.

This clonotype was observed at least ten times. The V gene is TRBV3-1, the J gene TRBJ1-2; D gene ambiguous. V lost 1 base to trimming and J lost 8 bases, with 11 bases between them. The CDR3 length is 13 residues. CDR1 is LGHDT and CDR2 is YNNKEL in the germline V gene (reference sequence). CDR3 bases: TGTGCCAGCAGCCAAGCCGAATTGGGGGGCTACACCTTC. This codes for CASSQAELGGYTF. Full variable domain (missing parts from reference TRBV3-1 and TRBJ1-2): DTAVSQTPKYLVTQMGNDKSIKCEQNLGHDTMYWYKQDSKKFLKIMFSYNNKELIINETVPNRFSPKSPDKAHLNLHINSLELGDSAVYFCASSQAELGGYTFGSGTRLTVV.

This clonotype has at least ten counts. V gene TRBV5-1 combines with J gene TRBJ2-7, with D possibly called TRBD1 or TRBD2 (5 bases each). Germline-derived CDR1 and CDR2 are SGHRS and YFSETQ. V was clipped by 5 bases and J by 7 bases, with 19 bases between them. CDR3 size: 14 residues. The CDR3 here is CASRDWDHRLEQYF. In nucleotides, the CDR3 is TGCGCCAGCAGGGACTGGGACCACCGGTTGGAGCAGTACTTC.

V is TRBV27 and J is TRBJ2-6; D is unresolved. The CDR3 loop spans 15 amino acids. Trimming cost V 5 bases and J 1 base, with 9 bases left between them. Germline V gene lookup returns CDR1 MNHEY and CDR2 SMNVEV (reference sequence). The CDR3 protein is CASSRDGSGANVLTF. CDR3 DNA sequence: TGTGCCAGCAGTCGAGACGGTTCTGGGGCCAACGTCCTGACTTTC.

The chain is built from TRBV18 and TRBJ2-7, with D unresolved. Per the germline V gene, CDR1 is KGHSH and CDR2 is LQKENI. CDR3 length: 12 residues. Trimming shortened V by 3 bases and J by 2 bases, and 5 bases separated the two germline ends. The CDR3 sequence is CASSPRTYEQYF. The CDR3 bases are TGTGCCAGCTCACCCCGCACCTACGAGCAGTACTTC.

V gene TRBV7-9 combines with J gene TRBJ1-3; no clear D. The CDR3 is 15 amino acids. Trimming removed 5 bases from V and 2 bases from J, with 13 bases in between. The germline V gene has CDR1 SEHNR and CDR2 FQNEAQ (reference sequence). CDR3 coding DNA: TGTGCCAGCAGCCCAAGGCCTGTGGCTGGAAACACCATATATTTT. It specifies CASSPRPVAGNTIYF. The whole variable domain, filled in from reference TRBV7-9 and TRBJ1-3, reads DTGVSQNPRHKITKRGQNVTFRCDPISEHNRLYWYRQTLGQGPEFLTYFQNEAQLEKSRLLSDRFSAERPKGSFSTLEIQRTEQGDSAMYLCASSPRPVAGNTIYFGEGSWLTVV.

In this sample, this clonotype turned up many times. V and J are TRBV6-1 and TRBJ2-5; TRBD2 matches 8 bases. The CDR3 sequence is 13 residues long. CDR1 and CDR2 (germline): MNHNS, SASEGT. The junction had 4 bases not matched to a gene; V was cut back by 6 bases and J by 4 bases. The CDR3 sequence: CASSSGGAETQYF. In DNA, the CDR3 is TGTGCCAGCAGCTCCGGGGGGGCAGAGACCCAGTACTTC.